A single sample is the source of the 22 T cell receptor beta chains below, sequenced in a study of Graves' ophthalmopathy and Graves' hyperthyroidism. Scientists amplified the TCR beta CDR3 regions from RNA transcripts. Amplification began with first-round RT-PCR using HTBI primers, then second-round multiplex PCR was performed. Via MiXCR, TCRdb re-called the multiplex PCR reads, giving one row per CDR3 protein. This sample has a few hundred thousand distinct CDR3 sequences, with 20% to 25% found just once. The specimen sequenced was peripheral blood. The receptors originated from a woman in her forties or fifties with Graves' ophthalmopathy.

This clonotype has ten or more counts. The chain is built from TRBV6-1 and TRBJ2-5; 7 bases match TRBD2. The V gene end was trimmed by 2 bases and the J gene end by 6 bases; junction bases not matched to a gene: 12. The germline gives CDR1 MNHNS, CDR2 SASEGT. CDR3 size: 16 residues. The DNA of the CDR3 is TGTGCCAGCAGTGAATGGACTAGTCGAAATGGGCAGACCCAGTACTTC. This gives the protein CASSEWTSRNGQTQYF.

This clonotype has ten or more counts. The rearrangement uses TRBV5-1 and TRBJ2-7, with D possibly being TRBD2 (5 bases). The CDR3 runs to 15 residues. Trimming stripped 4 bases from V and 6 bases from J, with 20 bases between. Per the germline V gene, CDR1 is SGHRS and CDR2 is YFSETQ. The CDR3 sequence is CASSTPGSPTGEQYF. Here the CDR3 DNA reads TGCGCCAGCAGCACCCCGGGGTCTCCCACGGGCGAGCAGTACTTC.

This clonotype was seen many times. V gene TRBV3-1 combines with J gene TRBJ1-2; D is unclear. The V end was cut by 2 bases, the J end by 6 bases, with 7 bases between. The CDR3 consists of 12 residues. Germline V gene data show CDR1 as LGHDT and CDR2 as YNNKEL (reference sequence). CDR3 amino acids: CASSQNANGYTF. The DNA of the CDR3 is TGTGCCAGCAGCCAAAACGCTAATGGCTACACCTTC.

This clonotype was observed many times. This chain connects TRBV29-1 to TRBJ1-2, with no clear D. V gave up 5 bases and J gave up 5 bases, with 6 bases separating them. Germline CDR1 SQVTM, CDR2 ANQGSEA. The CDR3 contains 10 residues. The CDR3 loop is CSVFWYGYTF. The CDR3 DNA follows: TGCAGCGTTTTCTGGTATGGCTACACCTTC.

As to this clonotype: A much bigger clone sits one base away, suggesting this may be a read error. The V gene is TRBV24-1, the J gene TRBJ2-7, with a weak D call TRBD2 (6 bases). The germline gives CDR1 KGHDR, CDR2 SFDVKD. The CDR3 totals 16 residues. As DNA, the CDR3 is TGTGCCATCAGTGAGAAGGGGCGGGAAGCCTTCCACGAGCAGTACTTC. It translates to CAISEKGREAFHEQYF.

The chain uses TRBV30 and TRBJ2-2; perhaps TRBD1 as D (6 bases). From germline, CDR1 is GTSNPN and CDR2 SVGIG (reference sequence). V shed 7 bases and J shed 3 bases, with 18 bases lying between them. The CDR3 is 15 amino acids. For the CDR3, the DNA is TGTGCCTCCGGTTACAGGGCCAGGGACACCGGGGAGCTGTTTTTT. Its protein product is CASGYRARDTGELFF.

The rearrangement links TRBV2 to TRBJ1-5; TRBD1 aligns across 10 bases. The junction had 7 bases not matched to a gene; V was cut back by 3 bases and J by 2 bases. There are 17 residues in the CDR3. Germline loops: CDR1 SNHLY, CDR2 FYNNEI. The CDR3, as DNA: TGTGCCAGCAGTGATTGGGCGACAGGGGGCGGCAATCAGCCCCAGCATTTT. This sequence encodes CASSDWATGGGNQPQHF.

This clonotype has at least ten counts. The V call is TRBV6-1, the J call TRBJ2-7; D is perhaps TRBD2 (6 bases). The CDR3 spans 15 residues. Germline V gives CDR1 MNHNS, CDR2 SASEGT. Between the trimmed V and J ends, which lost 9 bases and 4 bases, there was a span of 22 bases. CDR3 sequence (DNA): TGTGCCAGTTCCGGTCTAGCGCGAAGAGATTACGAGCAGTACTTC. Amino acids: CASSGLARRDYEQYF.

This clonotype was seen ten or more times. The gene calls are TRBV7-3 and TRBJ2-2; D uncertain. The CDR3 runs to 14 residues. With 2 bases removed from V and 6 bases from J, the gap between germline ends came to 10 bases. CDR1 is SGHTA, CDR2 FQGTGA, per germline. The CDR3 loop reads CASSLGLLAGELFF. The CDR3 region has the DNA TGTGCCAGCAGCTTAGGGTTGCTAGCCGGGGAGCTGTTTTTT.

This clonotype showed up many times. J is TRBJ1-1 and V is TRBV6-1, with TRBD1 matching 7 bases. CDR3 length equals 13 residues. The V and J ends lost 3 bases and 10 bases, in that order; junction bases with no gene match: 8. CDR1 is MNHNS and CDR2 is SASEGT in the germline V gene. Written as DNA, the CDR3 is TGTGCCAGCAGTGAGGGACAGTTGAAGCGAGCTTTCTTT. It is translated as CASSEGQLKRAFF.

With regard to this clonotype: Since no conserved phenylalanine or tryptophan closes the CDR3, a read error is the likely cause. This sequence joins TRBV28 and TRBJ2-5; possibly TRBD2 for D (5 bases). This CDR3 is 15 amino acids long. Germline CDR1 reads MDHEN; CDR2 reads SYDVKM. Trimming took off 6 bases at V and 1 base at J, with 15 bases between the two ends. CDR3 DNA: TGTGCCAGCAGCTTAGGGCGGGTGACCCAAGAGACCCAGTACCTC. Translated: CASSLGRVTQETQYL.

This clonotype occurred many times. The genes are TRBV20-1 and TRBJ2-4, with 7 bases identical to TRBD1. J was trimmed by 6 bases and V by 2 bases; bases with no gene match: 4. CDR1 is DFQATT, CDR2 SNEGSKA, per germline (reference sequence). The CDR3 contains 13 residues. CDR3 nucleotides: TGCAGTGCTAGAACCCGGGACAGAAACATTCAGTACTTC. Amino acids: CSARTRDRNIQYF.

The chain joins TRBV6-2 or TRBV6-3 to TRBJ2-7, with D maybe TRBD1 (6 bases). Trimming removed 8 bases at V and 5 bases at J, with 22 bases between. Germline V gene data show CDR1 as MNHEY and CDR2 as SVGEGT. This CDR3 region has 15 residues. The CDR3 nucleotides are TGTGCCAGCCGGGCTGTCGTCAGGGGAATTCACGAGCAGTACTTC. It specifies CASRAVVRGIHEQYF.

This clonotype was recorded at least ten times. The J gene is TRBJ2-7, the V gene TRBV5-1; TRBD1 aligns across 7 bases. Germline V gene lookup returns CDR1 SGHRS and CDR2 YFSETQ. CDR3 length: 15 residues. V lost 3 bases, J lost 3 bases, and 9 bases stayed unmatched. This CDR3 reads CASSSSVGTVYEQYF. In DNA form, the CDR3 reads TGCGCCAGCAGCTCCTCGGTGGGGACAGTCTACGAGCAGTACTTC.

Details on this clonotype: A much larger clone differs by one base, so this may be a read error. The genes are TRBV5-1 and TRBJ2-7, with 9 bases identical to TRBD2. The CDR3 is 16 amino acids. Germline CDR1 and CDR2: SGHRS and YFSETQ. V dropped 2 bases and J dropped 1; count of bases not matched to a gene: 7. The CDR3 loop reads CASSFTPTSGSYEQYF. Written as DNA, the CDR3 is TGCGCCAGCAGCTTTACCCCTACTAGCGGGTCCTACGAGCAGTACTTC.

This clonotype was observed at least ten times. The chain uses TRBV24-1 and TRBJ1-1, with no clear D. Trimming removed 10 bases from V and 8 bases from J, with 7 bases in between. The CDR3 is made up of 9 amino acids. The germline gives CDR1 KGHDR, CDR2 SFDVKD. The chain's CDR3 is CATGYEAFF. CDR3 DNA: TGTGCCACGGGGTACGAAGCTTTCTTT.

Comment on this clonotype: Given a much more abundant clone one base away, this may be a read error. This rearrangement joins TRBV5-1 to TRBJ2-7; D possibly uses TRBD1 or TRBD2 (5 bases each). Trimming took off 2 bases at V and 1 base at J, with 19 bases between the two ends. Germline assignment: CDR1 SGHRS and CDR2 YFSETQ. The CDR3 is 17 amino acids. DNA of the CDR3: TGCGCCAGCAGCTTATCGGGGCAAGGGTCGGGATCCTACGAGCAGTACTTC. This encodes CASSLSGQGSGSYEQYF.

This chain uses TRBV12-3 or TRBV12-4 with TRBJ1-1; D is undetermined. Trimming shortened V by 8 bases and J by 5 bases, and 9 bases separated the two germline ends. There are 11 residues in the CDR3. The CDR3 nucleotides are TGTGCCAGCGGCTGGGCGACTGAAGCTTTCTTT. Encoded protein: CASGWATEAFF.

This clonotype turned up a few times. A much larger clone differs by one base, so this may be a read error. V and J are TRBV30 and TRBJ2-7; 8 bases are shared with TRBD1. The V and J ends lost 2 bases and 6 bases, in that order; junction bases with no gene match: 12. Germline V gene lookup returns CDR1 GTSNPN and CDR2 SVGIG (reference sequence). This CDR3 has 15 amino acids. CDR3 DNA: TGTGCCTGGAGTATCCTCGGACAGGGAATGGTCGAGCAGTACTTC. This encodes CAWSILGQGMVEQYF.

Ten or more counts support this clonotype. The chain is built from TRBV5-1 and TRBJ2-2; a possible D gene is TRBD2 (5 bases). Germline V gene sequence: CDR1 SGHRS, CDR2 YFSETQ. With 0 bases removed from V and 8 bases from J, the gap between germline ends came to 14 bases. This CDR3 comprises 15 residues. CDR3 region: CASSLESGGYGELFF. The CDR3 DNA reads as TGCGCCAGCAGCTTGGAATCTGGAGGTTATGGGGAGCTGTTTTTT.

This clonotype was counted many times. The CDR3 nucleotides are TGCGCCAGCTCCGCCAGGGAGGCAATTGGCTACACCTTC. It encodes CASSAREAIGYTF. V is TRBV5-1 and J is TRBJ1-2; D possibly corresponds to TRBD1 (5 bases). Trimming removed 7 bases at V and 7 bases at J, with 17 bases between. Germline-derived CDR1 and CDR2 are SGHRS and YFSETQ. This CDR3 has 13 residues.

V usage is TRBV5-1 and J usage is TRBJ2-7, with D perhaps TRBD1 (5 bases). V lost 4 bases and J 2 bases, leaving 10 bases between the germline ends. The CDR3 consists of 13 residues. The germline V gene encodes CDR1 SGHRS and CDR2 YFSETQ. The CDR3 here is CASSTGNTYEQYF. In nucleotides, the CDR3 is TGCGCCAGCAGCACAGGTAATACCTACGAGCAGTACTTC.